Listed below are T cell receptor beta chains from one sample, sequenced in a study of cytomegalovirus exposure and HLA in healthy donors. Repertoires were generated with immunoSEQ multiplex PCR, while TCRdb's copy carries only in-frame clones and drops some. The data contain around 100,000 clones, over 65% of them singletons. Sequencing was done on a sample of PBMCs. The origin of the receptors is a man younger than 40 in good health and CMV-seronegative. The CDR3 runs from the conserved cysteine through the conserved F or W. The order of the fields is clone size, D gene, J gene, V gene, CDR3 DNA, CDR3 protein. D genes are given only for firm matches. Where a row states a size, it is once, few, many or the class of an expanded clone; other rows omit it.

clone_size: .
d_call: .
j_call: TRBJ1-1
v_call: TRBV2
cdr3_nt: TGTGCCAGCAGTGAACCAGGGACTGAAGCTTTCTTT
cdr3_aa: CASSEPGTEAFF

clone_size: .
d_call: .
j_call: TRBJ1-2
v_call: TRBV9
cdr3_nt: TGTGCCAGCAGTGAGACAGCTAAATCGTATGGCTACACCTTC
cdr3_aa: CASSETAKSYGYTF

clone_size: .
d_call: .
j_call: TRBJ1-2
v_call: TRBV9
cdr3_nt: TGTGCCAGCAGCGTAGGTCGGGGGAAGGGTGGCTACACCTTC
cdr3_aa: CASSVGRGKGGYTF

clone_size: .
d_call: TRBD1
j_call: TRBJ1-6
v_call: TRBV28
cdr3_nt: TGTGCCAGCAGGCGCGGACAGGGGGTAATGTCACCCCTCCACTTT
cdr3_aa: CASRRGQGVMSPLHF

clone_size: few
d_call: .
j_call: TRBJ1-5
v_call: TRBV19
cdr3_nt: TGTGCCAGTTACGATGGGGGGGGTCAGCCCCAGCATTTT
cdr3_aa: CASYDGGGQPQHF

clone_size: .
d_call: .
j_call: TRBJ2-5
v_call: TRBV27
cdr3_nt: TGTGCCAGCAGTTTATCGGCATTCCAAGAGACCCAGTACTTC
cdr3_aa: CASSLSAFQETQYF

clone_size: few
d_call: TRBD2
j_call: TRBJ2-1
v_call: TRBV11-2
cdr3_nt: TGTGCCAGCAGCCCACTCTTTAGCGGGACCTACCACAATGAGCAGTTCTTC
cdr3_aa: CASSPLFSGTYHNEQFF

clone_size: .
d_call: .
j_call: TRBJ2-5
v_call: TRBV21-1
cdr3_nt: TGTGCCAGCAGCAAATACATTCCCGGGTCGGGGAGGAAGACCCAGTACTTC
cdr3_aa: CASSKYIPGSGRKTQYF

clone_size: .
d_call: .
j_call: TRBJ2-5
v_call: TRBV6-6
cdr3_nt: TGTGCCAGCAGTCGCCGATATAGCGCCGACCAAGAGACCCAGTACTTC
cdr3_aa: CASSRRYSADQETQYF

clone_size: .
d_call: .
j_call: TRBJ1-1
v_call: TRBV7-3
cdr3_nt: TGTGCTAGCGGCTTATCAGATCTGAACACTGAAGCTTTCTTT
cdr3_aa: CASGLSDLNTEAFF

clone_size: few
d_call: TRBD2
j_call: TRBJ2-1
v_call: TRBV5-1
cdr3_nt: TGCGCCAGCAGCGGAACTAGCGTCTCCTACAATGAGCAGTTCTTC
cdr3_aa: CASSGTSVSYNEQFF

clone_size: few
d_call: TRBD1
j_call: TRBJ2-3
v_call: TRBV5-1
cdr3_nt: TGCGCCAGCAGCTTGGGGGGCAGGGGGACAGATACGCAGTATTTT
cdr3_aa: CASSLGGRGTDTQYF

clone_size: .
d_call: TRBD2
j_call: TRBJ2-1
v_call: TRBV27
cdr3_nt: TGTGCCAGCAGTCCGCGGGGACTAGCGAGTGAGCAGTTCTTC
cdr3_aa: CASSPRGLASEQFF

clone_size: few
d_call: .
j_call: TRBJ2-5
v_call: TRBV7-2
cdr3_nt: TGTGCCAGCCGACGGACAGTTGAGGGTCCTACAGAGACCCAGTACTTC
cdr3_aa: CASRRTVEGPTETQYF

clone_size: once
d_call: .
j_call: TRBJ2-1
v_call: TRBV11-2
cdr3_nt: TGTGCCAGCAGCGCCGGACGAGGGAATGAGCAGTTCTTC
cdr3_aa: CASSAGRGNEQFF

clone_size: .
d_call: .
j_call: TRBJ2-7
v_call: TRBV7-9
cdr3_nt: TGTGCCAGCAGCCCGTCTGCAGGGATCGAGCAGTACTTC
cdr3_aa: CASSPSAGIEQYF

clone_size: .
d_call: .
j_call: TRBJ2-5
v_call: TRBV5-4
cdr3_nt: TGTGCCAGCAGCTCAGACACACAGCCGCAGTACTTC
cdr3_aa: CASSSDTQPQYF

clone_size: .
d_call: TRBD2
j_call: TRBJ2-7
v_call: TRBV7-3
cdr3_nt: TGTGCCAGCAGGGCTAGCGGAGGTTACGAGCAGTACTTC
cdr3_aa: CASRASGGYEQYF

clone_size: .
d_call: TRBD1
j_call: TRBJ1-4
v_call: TRBV19
cdr3_nt: TGTGCCAGTAGTTCTCGACAGGGGTGGAAACTGTTTTTT
cdr3_aa: CASSSRQGWKLFF

clone_size: .
d_call: .
j_call: TRBJ1-1
v_call: TRBV7-2
cdr3_nt: TGTGCCAGCAGCGGGACACTCCGGGGGAACACTGAAGCTTTCTTT
cdr3_aa: CASSGTLRGNTEAFF

clone_size: once
d_call: .
j_call: TRBJ1-2
v_call: TRBV7-6
cdr3_nt: TGTGCCAGCAGCTTAATCCTGGGGGAGGCTGGCTACACCTTC
cdr3_aa: CASSLILGEAGYTF

clone_size: .
d_call: .
j_call: TRBJ2-7
v_call: TRBV7-2
cdr3_nt: TGTGCCAGCAGCTTTGGCAGGGGCTCCTACGAGCAGTACTTC
cdr3_aa: CASSFGRGSYEQYF

clone_size: once
d_call: .
j_call: TRBJ2-3
v_call: TRBV29-1
cdr3_nt: TGCAGCGTTGCAACAGTCAGTAGCACAGATACGCAGTATTTT
cdr3_aa: CSVATVSSTDTQYF

clone_size: few
d_call: TRBD1
j_call: TRBJ1-2
v_call: TRBV7-3
cdr3_nt: TGTGCCAGCAGCGTGACAGGGAACTATGGCTACACCTTC
cdr3_aa: CASSVTGNYGYTF

clone_size: .
d_call: .
j_call: TRBJ2-5
v_call: TRBV7-9
cdr3_nt: TGTGCCAGCAGCTTACTCTTCTGGGGGCACCAAGAGACCCAGTACTTC
cdr3_aa: CASSLLFWGHQETQYF

clone_size: .
d_call: TRBD2
j_call: TRBJ2-5
v_call: TRBV28
cdr3_nt: TGTGCCAGCAGATACCTTATGCCCAGCGGGGAGGTAGAGACCCAGTACTTC
cdr3_aa: CASRYLMPSGEVETQYF

clone_size: .
d_call: .
j_call: TRBJ1-1
v_call: TRBV6-6
cdr3_nt: TGTGCCACCGACGGGATGGAGAACACTGAAGCTTTCTTT
cdr3_aa: CATDGMENTEAFF

clone_size: .
d_call: .
j_call: TRBJ2-2
v_call: TRBV5-3
cdr3_nt: TGTGCCAGAAGCTTGGATTGGCTAGATTGCACCGGGGAGCTGTTTTTT
cdr3_aa: CARSLDWLDCTGELFF

clone_size: once
d_call: TRBD1
j_call: TRBJ1-5
v_call: TRBV6-5
cdr3_nt: TGTGCCAGCAGTTTGGGACAGGGACGTCAGCCCCAGCATTTT
cdr3_aa: CASSLGQGRQPQHF

clone_size: .
d_call: .
j_call: TRBJ2-3
v_call: TRBV6-1
cdr3_nt: TGTGCCAGCAGTGCGATGTGGCGGGATACGCAGTATTTT
cdr3_aa: CASSAMWRDTQYF

clone_size: .
d_call: TRBD1
j_call: TRBJ1-3
v_call: TRBV6-1
cdr3_nt: TGTGCCAGCAGCGACAGGGCTGGAAACACCATATATTTT
cdr3_aa: CASSDRAGNTIYF

clone_size: .
d_call: .
j_call: TRBJ1-5
v_call: TRBV5-5
cdr3_nt: TGTGCCAGCAGCTTGGCCGGGGTCGGCAATCAGCCCCAGCATTTT
cdr3_aa: CASSLAGVGNQPQHF

clone_size: .
d_call: TRBD2
j_call: TRBJ2-7
v_call: TRBV7-3
cdr3_nt: TGTGCCAGCAGCCCGGGAGGGGCCTACGAGCAGTACTTC
cdr3_aa: CASSPGGAYEQYF

clone_size: .
d_call: .
j_call: TRBJ2-1
v_call: TRBV5-1
cdr3_nt: TGCGCCAGCAGCTTCCGACAGGGAGGTCCGACGACGGGAATCTACAATGAGCAGTTCTTC
cdr3_aa: CASSFRQGGPTTGIYNEQFF

clone_size: .
d_call: TRBD2
j_call: TRBJ2-7
v_call: TRBV7-6
cdr3_nt: TGTGCCAGCAGCTTAATGCGGGGGGGCCTTGATTACGAGCAGTACTTC
cdr3_aa: CASSLMRGGLDYEQYF

clone_size: .
d_call: TRBD1
j_call: TRBJ1-2
v_call: TRBV7-2
cdr3_nt: TGTGCCAGCAGCCGTGGGACAGGGTCTGACTACACCTTC
cdr3_aa: CASSRGTGSDYTF

clone_size: .
d_call: TRBD2
j_call: TRBJ2-3
v_call: TRBV2
cdr3_nt: TGTGCCAGCAGTGGATCGGGAGGGTGGGCAGATACGCAGTATTTT
cdr3_aa: CASSGSGGWADTQYF

clone_size: many
d_call: .
j_call: TRBJ1-1
v_call: TRBV11-3
cdr3_nt: TGTGCCAGCAGCCTCGGGACACAAAACACTGAAGCTTTCTTT
cdr3_aa: CASSLGTQNTEAFF

clone_size: few
d_call: .
j_call: TRBJ1-2
v_call: TRBV6-1
cdr3_nt: TGTGCCAGCAGTGAAGATGGGGGGGGAGGCTATGGCTACACCTTC
cdr3_aa: CASSEDGGGGYGYTF

clone_size: .
d_call: TRBD2
j_call: TRBJ2-1
v_call: TRBV7-2
cdr3_nt: TGTGCCAGCAGCGCCGGACTAGGTGACGTTGAGCAGTTCTTC
cdr3_aa: CASSAGLGDVEQFF

clone_size: few
d_call: TRBD2
j_call: TRBJ2-3
v_call: TRBV7-9
cdr3_nt: TGTGCCAGCAGCCGTAGCGGGGGGTACACAGATACGCAGTATTTT
cdr3_aa: CASSRSGGYTDTQYF